This T cell receptor (beta chain) was documented in a study of glioma-infiltrating T cells. The CDR3 has 17 residues. CDR1 and CDR2 (germline): MNHEY, SMNVEV (reference sequence). V gave up 5 bases and J gave up 1 base, with 19 bases separating them. Findings of the study overall: Gliomas, especially low-grade, showed above-expected tissue-blood divergence; non-neoplastic patients showed below. CDR3 overlap between tissue and blood was very small.

Using RNA template, CDR3s of TCR alpha and beta were amplified with iRepertoire arm-PCR. Tissue mRNA or PBMC total RNA, 100-400 ng, went into one-step reverse transcription and amplification. TCRdb used MiXCR to reprocess the multiplex PCR reads, holding one entry per CDR3 protein. Found here are 90,000 or so distinct CDR3 sequences, roughly 39% of them singletons; the top ten hold 35% to 45%. This clonotype was counted many times. Its antigen is as yet unknown. The source material was glioma tissue, nonneoplastic brain tissue, or PBMCs (not recorded which). The clonotype originates from a human donor with low-grade glioma or glioblastoma, undergoing nonglioma brain surgery, or in good health (not recorded which). The chain joins TRBV27 to TRBJ2-3, with D uncertain. CDR3 loop: CASSQNRGSSGTDTQYF. CDR3 DNA: TGTGCCAGCAGTCAAAATCGCGGTTCATCCGGCACAGATACGCAGTATTTT.